These 19 T cell receptor beta chains were all obtained from the same sample, sequenced in a study of shared clonotypes between healthy human individuals. The protocol was immunoSEQ multiplex PCR, while the TCRdb copy is restricted to in-frame clones and leaves out a portion. This table has approximately 620,000 clones, more than 95% appearing once. The sequenced material came from naive CD4+ T cells sorted from blood. Documented subset: CD45RA+ positively selected. The receptors here all came from a woman in her 30s in good health.

CDR3 nucleotide sequence: TGCGCCAGCGGGGGACTAGCCCCCGGGGAGCTGTTTTTT. It yields the protein CASGGLAPGELFF. The chain is built from TRBV10-1 and TRBJ2-2, with 9 bases that match TRBD2. The length of the CDR3 is 13 residues. The trim removed 8 bases at V and 6 bases at J, leaving 4 bases unmatched. The V gene's germline CDR1 is WNHNN and CDR2 SYGVQD (reference sequence).

This clone appeared once. The J gene is TRBJ1-1, the V gene TRBV6-6; D perhaps matches TRBD1 (5 bases). Trimming left V 2 bases short and J 1 base short, with 11 bases between. There are 15 residues in the CDR3. The germline V gene encodes CDR1 MNHNY and CDR2 SVGAGI (reference sequence). The CDR3 region has the DNA TGTGCCAGCAGTTACGGGTGGGGCGCGAACACTGAAGCTTTCTTT. Translation gives CASSYGWGANTEAFF.

The chain combines TRBV11-2 with TRBJ2-5; D unclear. CDR3 length: 12 amino acids. Germline CDR1 is SGHAT and CDR2 is FQNNGV. Trimming pared 2 bases from V and 1 base from J, leaving 2 bases between. The CDR3 protein is CASSLIQETQYF. Written as DNA, the CDR3 is TGTGCCAGCAGCTTAATCCAAGAGACCCAGTACTTC.

The genes are TRBV11-3 and TRBJ1-5; no firm D call. Germline assignment: CDR1 SGHNT and CDR2 YENEEA. Trimming removed 2 bases from V and 5 bases from J, with 10 bases in between. The CDR3 has 14 amino acids. The CDR3 DNA is TGTGCCAGCAGCTTAACCCGGACGGATCAGCCCCAGCATTTT. This codes for CASSLTRTDQPQHF.

The chain couples TRBV28 to TRBJ1-2; no definite D call. Trimming took off 4 bases at V and 6 bases at J, with 15 bases between the two ends. Per germline, CDR1 MDHEN and CDR2 SYDVKM. The CDR3 runs to 14 residues. CDR3 residues: CASSSARVNDGYTF. In nucleotides, the CDR3 is TGTGCCAGCAGTTCCGCCCGGGTTAATGATGGCTACACCTTC.

The chain carries TRBV6-5 and TRBJ1-1, with D perhaps matching TRBD1 (6 bases). The CDR3 is made up of 15 amino acids. CDR1 MNHEY and CDR2 SVGAGI come from the germline V gene. Trimming cost V 2 bases and J 2 bases, with 12 bases left between them. As DNA, the CDR3 is TGTGCCAGCAGTTACAGTACCAGGGGCAACACTGAAGCTTTCTTT. Protein product: CASSYSTRGNTEAFF.

This chain links TRBV5-6 with TRBJ1-5; D is unresolved. Trimming removed 0 bases at V and 4 bases at J, with 17 bases between. Germline V gene lookup returns CDR1 SGHDT and CDR2 YYEEEE. This CDR3 contains 17 residues. CDR3 protein: CASSLARGEYSNQPQHF. The DNA of the CDR3 is TGTGCCAGCAGCTTGGCCCGTGGGGAATATTCTAATCAGCCCCAGCATTTT. Variable domain in full (rest from reference TRBV5-6 and TRBJ1-5): DAGVTQSPTHLIKTRGQQVTLRCSPKSGHDTVSWYQQALGQGPQFIFQYYEEEERQRGNFPDRFSGHQFPNYSSELNVNALLLGDSALYLCASSLARGEYSNQPQHFGDGTRLSIL.

V gene TRBV5-4 combines with J gene TRBJ1-4, with D possibly being TRBD1 (6 bases). This CDR3 has 14 residues. Germline assignment: CDR1 SGHNT and CDR2 YYREEE (reference sequence). V was cut by 0 bases and J by 7 bases, with 10 bases left in between. The CDR3 here is CASSLGQGGEKLFF. The CDR3 DNA follows: TGTGCCAGCAGCTTGGGACAAGGGGGTGAAAAACTGTTTTTT.

The chain employs TRBV30 and TRBJ1-5; the D is unclear. The CDR3 length is 13 residues. V was shortened by 2 bases and J by 7 bases, with 12 bases between the two germline ends. From germline, CDR1 is GTSNPN and CDR2 SVGIG (reference sequence). The CDR3 protein is CAWSNTARQPQHF. CDR3 sequence (DNA): TGTGCCTGGAGTAACACAGCAAGGCAGCCCCAGCATTTT.

V is TRBV27 and J is TRBJ2-7; D tentatively fits TRBD1 or TRBD2 (5 bases each). The CDR3 covers 15 residues. Germline-derived CDR1 and CDR2 are MNHEY and SMNVEV (reference sequence). The germline V and J ends were trimmed by 8 bases and 4 bases, with 21 bases remaining between them. The CDR3 region is CASARWDEVWYEQYF. In DNA, the CDR3 is TGTGCCAGCGCGCGGTGGGACGAGGTGTGGTACGAGCAGTACTTC.

The chain is built from TRBV6-5 and TRBJ2-7; 14 bases are shared with TRBD2. The CDR3 has 15 amino acids. Germline assignment: CDR1 MNHEY and CDR2 SVGAGI. Trimming at V came to 8 bases and at J to 2 bases, leaving 5 bases not matched to a gene. CDR3: CASRRLAGGPYEQYF. CDR3 bases: TGTGCCAGCCGGAGACTAGCGGGAGGGCCCTACGAGCAGTACTTC.

The rearrangement joins TRBV4-1 to TRBJ2-3; 8 bases are shared with TRBD2. CDR1 is MGHRA, CDR2 YSYEKL, per germline. Germline trimming cut 1 base from V and 3 bases from J; bases unmatched to any gene: 12. CDR3 length: 18 residues. The CDR3 nucleotides read TGCGCCAGCAGCCAAGGCTGGAACGGGAGGGTTGGAACAGATACGCAGTATTTT. Amino acids: CASSQGWNGRVGTDTQYF.

This sequence joins TRBV14 and TRBJ2-3; possibly TRBD2 for D (6 bases). Trimming left V 1 base short and J 5 bases short, with 10 bases between. CDR3 length equals 14 residues. The germline V gene encodes CDR1 SGHDN and CDR2 FVKESK. CDR3 nucleotides: TGTGCCAGCAGCCAAGGCGGGACGGGAGATACGCAGTATTTT. This gives the protein CASSQGGTGDTQYF.

The chain uses TRBV5-1 and TRBJ1-2, with D unresolved. This CDR3 contains 14 residues. Germline lookup yields CDR1 SGHRS and CDR2 YFSETQ. Trimming stripped 3 bases from V and 4 bases from J, with 13 bases between. CDR3 protein: CASSSATQTYGYTF. The CDR3 region has the DNA TGCGCCAGCAGCTCGGCGACACAAACCTATGGCTACACCTTC.

The genes are TRBV9 and TRBJ2-3; 9 nucleotides align to TRBD2. Looked up from germline, CDR1 is SGDLS and CDR2 is YYNGEE. There are 15 residues in the CDR3. V gave up 4 bases and J gave up 3 bases; unmatched junction bases: 6. CDR3 in DNA: TGTGCCAGCAGCCTTCTAGCGGGAAGTACAGATACGCAGTATTTT. Translating it yields CASSLLAGSTDTQYF. The complete variable domain, with remaining parts taken from reference TRBV9 and TRBJ2-3, reads DSGVTQTPKHLITATGQRVTLRCSPRSGDLSVYWYQQSLDQGLQFLIQYYNGEERAKGNILERFSAQQFPDLHSELNLSSLELGDSALYFCASSLLAGSTDTQYFGPGTRLTVL.

This chain uses TRBV7-2 with TRBJ2-7; 7 nucleotides align to TRBD2. In germline, CDR1 is SGHTA, CDR2 FQGNSA. The V gene end was trimmed by 6 bases and the J gene end by 2 bases; junction bases not matched to a gene: 7. The CDR3 covers 14 residues. The CDR3 bases are TGTGCCAGCAGGCTGGCGGGAGAGACCTACGAGCAGTACTTC. Translating it yields CASRLAGETYEQYF.

The chain recombines TRBV7-6 with TRBJ2-2; a weak D match, TRBD1 (5 bases). The CDR3 sequence is 16 residues long. CDR1 is SGHVS, CDR2 FNYEAQ, per germline. V was clipped by 6 bases and J by 1 base, with 15 bases between them. CDR3: CASSFQGLGNTGELFF. In nucleotides, the CDR3 is TGTGCCAGCAGTTTCCAGGGTCTAGGGAACACCGGGGAGCTGTTTTTT. Full variable domain (remainder filled in from reference TRBV7-6 and TRBJ2-2): GAGVSQSPRYKVTKRGQDVALRCDPISGHVSLYWYRQALGQGPEFLTYFNYEAQQDKSGLPNDRFSAERPEGSISTLTIQRTEQRDSAMYRCASSFQGLGNTGELFFGEGSRLTVL.

This clone was observed once. The chain has TRBV28 and TRBJ2-1; no reliable D call. The CDR3 extends over 13 amino acids. V lost 8 bases and J lost 2, with 10 bases in between. Germline V gene sequence: CDR1 MDHEN, CDR2 SYDVKM. This chain's CDR3 is CASFSSTYNEQFF. CDR3 in DNA: TGTGCCAGCTTCAGCAGTACCTACAATGAGCAGTTCTTC.

The gene calls are TRBV5-1 and TRBJ2-2; a weak D match, TRBD1 (6 bases). In germline, CDR1 is SGHRS, CDR2 YFSETQ. The V gene lost 3 bases and the J gene lost 4 bases, with 13 bases spanning the gap. CDR3 length: 15 residues. Here the CDR3 reads CASSSQKTGTGELFF. The DNA for the CDR3 is TGCGCCAGCAGCTCTCAAAAGACAGGCACCGGGGAGCTGTTTTTT. Full variable domain (missing parts from reference TRBV5-1 and TRBJ2-2): KAGVTQTPRYLIKTRGQQVTLSCSPISGHRSVSWYQQTPGQGLQFLFEYFSETQRNKGNFPGRFSGRQFSNSRSEMNVSTLELGDSALYLCASSSQKTGTGELFFGEGSRLTVL.